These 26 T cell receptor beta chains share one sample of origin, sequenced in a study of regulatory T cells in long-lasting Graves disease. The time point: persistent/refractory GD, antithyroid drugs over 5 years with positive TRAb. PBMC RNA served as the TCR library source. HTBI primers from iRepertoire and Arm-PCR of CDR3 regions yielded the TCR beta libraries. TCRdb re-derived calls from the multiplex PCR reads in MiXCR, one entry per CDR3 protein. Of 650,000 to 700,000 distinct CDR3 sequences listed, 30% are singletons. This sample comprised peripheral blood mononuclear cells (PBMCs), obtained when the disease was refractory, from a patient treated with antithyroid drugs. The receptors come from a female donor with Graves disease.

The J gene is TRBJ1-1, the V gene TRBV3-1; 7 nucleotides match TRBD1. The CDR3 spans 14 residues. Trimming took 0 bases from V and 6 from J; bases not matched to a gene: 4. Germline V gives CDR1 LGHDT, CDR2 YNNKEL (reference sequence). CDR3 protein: CASSQDLDRAEAFF. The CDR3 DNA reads TGTGCCAGCAGCCAAGACCTCGACAGGGCTGAAGCTTTCTTT.

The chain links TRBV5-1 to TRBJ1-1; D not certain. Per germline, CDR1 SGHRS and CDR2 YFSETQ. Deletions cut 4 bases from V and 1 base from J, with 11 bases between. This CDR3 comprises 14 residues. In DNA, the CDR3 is TGCGCCAGCAGCATAGGATCACGGAACACTGAAGCTTTCTTT. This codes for CASSIGSRNTEAFF.

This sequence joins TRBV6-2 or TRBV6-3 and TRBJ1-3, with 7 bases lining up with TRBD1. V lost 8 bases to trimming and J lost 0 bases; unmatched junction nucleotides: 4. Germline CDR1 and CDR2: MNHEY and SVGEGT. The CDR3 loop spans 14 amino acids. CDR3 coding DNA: TGTGCCAGCCCCAGGGACAGCTCTGGAAACACCATATATTTT. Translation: CASPRDSSGNTIYF.

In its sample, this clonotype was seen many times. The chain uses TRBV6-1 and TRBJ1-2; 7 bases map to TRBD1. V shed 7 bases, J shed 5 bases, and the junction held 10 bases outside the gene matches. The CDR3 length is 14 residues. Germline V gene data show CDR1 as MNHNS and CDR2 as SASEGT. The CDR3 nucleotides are TGTGCCAGCACCGTACATACAGGGGTATATGGCTACACCTTC. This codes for CASTVHTGVYGYTF.

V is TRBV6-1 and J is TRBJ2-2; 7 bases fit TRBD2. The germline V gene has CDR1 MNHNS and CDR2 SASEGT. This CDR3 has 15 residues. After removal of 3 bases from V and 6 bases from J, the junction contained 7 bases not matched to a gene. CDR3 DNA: TGTGCCAGCAGTGATGGGGAGGGGCGCCCCGGGGAGCTGTTTTTT. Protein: CASSDGEGRPGELFF.

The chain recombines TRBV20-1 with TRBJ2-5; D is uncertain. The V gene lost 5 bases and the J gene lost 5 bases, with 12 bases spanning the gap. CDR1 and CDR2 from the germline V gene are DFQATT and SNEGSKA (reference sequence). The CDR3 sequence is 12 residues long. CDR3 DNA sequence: TGCAGTGCTTTCGTCGGTGGGGAGACCCAGTACTTC. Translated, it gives CSAFVGGETQYF.

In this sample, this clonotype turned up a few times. DNA for the CDR3: TGTGCCAGCAGCGTGGAGACAGGGTTGTACCAAGAGACCCAGTACTTC. It translates to CASSVETGLYQETQYF. The chain recombines TRBV9 with TRBJ2-5, with 7 bases that match TRBD1. The CDR3 contains 16 residues. Germline V CDR1 and CDR2: SGDLS, YYNGEE. The J segment lost 0 bases and the V segment lost 2 bases, leaving 7 bases of the junction unmatched.

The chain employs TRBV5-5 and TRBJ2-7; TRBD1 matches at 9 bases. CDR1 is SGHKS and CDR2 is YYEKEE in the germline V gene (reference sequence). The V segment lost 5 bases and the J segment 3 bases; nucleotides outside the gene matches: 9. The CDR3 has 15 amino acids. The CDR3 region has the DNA TGTGCCAGCAGGCTTCCCGGGACAGGGAACTACGAGCAGTACTTC. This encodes CASRLPGTGNYEQYF.

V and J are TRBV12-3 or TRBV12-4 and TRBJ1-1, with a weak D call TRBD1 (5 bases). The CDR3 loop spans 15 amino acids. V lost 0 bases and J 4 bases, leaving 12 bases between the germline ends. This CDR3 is CASSLATPGGTEAFF. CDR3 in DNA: TGTGCCAGCAGTTTAGCGACCCCCGGGGGCACTGAAGCTTTCTTT.

CDR3 bases: TGTGCCAGCAGCTTGGGGCAGGGGGACACCGGGGAGCTGTTTTTT. Its translation: CASSLGQGDTGELFF. This chain links TRBV7-9 with TRBJ2-2, with 7 bases identical to TRBD1. The CDR3 loop spans 15 amino acids. V lost 3 bases to trimming and J lost 3 bases; unmatched junction nucleotides: 4. CDR1 and CDR2 from the germline V gene are SEHNR and FQNEAQ (reference sequence).

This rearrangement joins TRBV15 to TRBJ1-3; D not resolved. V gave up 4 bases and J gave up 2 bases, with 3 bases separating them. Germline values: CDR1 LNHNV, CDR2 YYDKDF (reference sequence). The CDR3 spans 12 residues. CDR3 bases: TGTGCCACCAGCATAACTGGAAACACCATATATTTT. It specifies CATSITGNTIYF.

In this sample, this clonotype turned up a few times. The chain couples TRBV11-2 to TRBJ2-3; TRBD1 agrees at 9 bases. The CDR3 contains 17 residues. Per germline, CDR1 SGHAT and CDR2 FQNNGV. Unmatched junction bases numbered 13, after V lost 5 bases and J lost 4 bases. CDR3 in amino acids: CASSPPGQGRGADTQYF. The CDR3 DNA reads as TGTGCCAGCAGCCCACCTGGACAGGGGAGAGGGGCAGATACGCAGTATTTT.

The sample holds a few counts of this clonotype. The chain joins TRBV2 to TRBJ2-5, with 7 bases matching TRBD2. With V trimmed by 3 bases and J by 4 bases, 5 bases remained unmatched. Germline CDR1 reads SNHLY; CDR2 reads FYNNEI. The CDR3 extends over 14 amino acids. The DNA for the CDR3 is TGTGCCAGCAGTGACCCGGGAGGTCGAGAGACCCAGTACTTC. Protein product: CASSDPGGRETQYF.

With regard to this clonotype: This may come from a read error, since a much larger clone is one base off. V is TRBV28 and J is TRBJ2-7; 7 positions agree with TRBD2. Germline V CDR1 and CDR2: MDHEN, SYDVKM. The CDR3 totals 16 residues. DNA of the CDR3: TGTGCCAGCGGTTTATCCCGACAGCGGGGCACCTACGAGCAGTACTTC. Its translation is CASGLSRQRGTYEQYF.

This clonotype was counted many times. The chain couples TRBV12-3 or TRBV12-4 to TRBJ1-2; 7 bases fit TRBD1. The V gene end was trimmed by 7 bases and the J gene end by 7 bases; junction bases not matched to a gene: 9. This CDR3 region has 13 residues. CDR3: CASNPQGVTGYTF. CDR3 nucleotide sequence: TGTGCCAGCAATCCCCAGGGGGTAACTGGCTACACCTTC.

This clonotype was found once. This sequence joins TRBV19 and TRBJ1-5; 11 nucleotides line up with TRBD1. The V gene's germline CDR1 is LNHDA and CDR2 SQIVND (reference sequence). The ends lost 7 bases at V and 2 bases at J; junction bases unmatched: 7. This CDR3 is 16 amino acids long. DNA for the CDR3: TGTGCCAGTACCGACGGACAGGGGGCAGGCAATCAGCCCCAGCATTTT. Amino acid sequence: CASTDGQGAGNQPQHF.

The CDR3 bases are TGTGCCAGCACCCTAGGGGGGACAGGGGGCAGAACCCTCCACTTT. Translation: CASTLGGTGGRTLHF. The chain employs TRBV6-1 and TRBJ1-6; 12 nucleotides align to TRBD1. The CDR3 totals 15 residues. Germline V lookup: CDR1 MNHNS, CDR2 SASEGT. Trimming cost V 7 bases and J 14 bases; bases outside gene matches: 12.

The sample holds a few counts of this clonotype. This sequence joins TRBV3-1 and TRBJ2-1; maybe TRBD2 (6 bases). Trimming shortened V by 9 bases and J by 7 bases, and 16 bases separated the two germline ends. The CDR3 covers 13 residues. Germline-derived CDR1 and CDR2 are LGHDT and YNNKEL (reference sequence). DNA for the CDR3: TGTGCCAGTGAGGATTGGGACTCAAATGAGCAGTTCTTC. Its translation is CASEDWDSNEQFF.

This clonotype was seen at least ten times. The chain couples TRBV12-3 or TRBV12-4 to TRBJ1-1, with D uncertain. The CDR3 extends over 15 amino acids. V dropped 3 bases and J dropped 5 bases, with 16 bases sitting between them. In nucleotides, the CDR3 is TGTGCCAGCAGTTTCCGAAGGACGGGGAAGACTGAAGCTTTCTTT. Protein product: CASSFRRTGKTEAFF.

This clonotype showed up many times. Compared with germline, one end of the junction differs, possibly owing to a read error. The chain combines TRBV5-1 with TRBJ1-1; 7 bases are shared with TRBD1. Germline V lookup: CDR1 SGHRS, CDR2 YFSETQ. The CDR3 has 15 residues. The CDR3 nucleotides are TGTGCCAGCAGTCCACCGACAGGGTCGGCCACTGAAGCTTTCTTT. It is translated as CASSPPTGSATEAFF.

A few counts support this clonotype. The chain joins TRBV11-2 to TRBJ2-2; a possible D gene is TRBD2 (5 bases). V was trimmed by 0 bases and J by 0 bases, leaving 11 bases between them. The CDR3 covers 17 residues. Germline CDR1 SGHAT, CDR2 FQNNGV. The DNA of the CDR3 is TGTGCCAGCAGCTTAGATAGGAGGCAGGCGAACACCGGGGAGCTGTTTTTT. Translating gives CASSLDRRQANTGELFF.

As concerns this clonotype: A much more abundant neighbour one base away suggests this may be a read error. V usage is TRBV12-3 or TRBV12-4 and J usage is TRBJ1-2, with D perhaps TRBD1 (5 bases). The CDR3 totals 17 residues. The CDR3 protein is CANSFGTRGQAFYGYTF. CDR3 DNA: TGTGCCAACAGTTTCGGTACTCGGGGCCAGGCCTTCTATGGCTACACCTTC.

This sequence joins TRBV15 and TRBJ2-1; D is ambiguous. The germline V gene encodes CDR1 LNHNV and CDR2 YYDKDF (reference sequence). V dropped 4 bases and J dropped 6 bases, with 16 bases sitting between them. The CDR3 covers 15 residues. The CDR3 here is CATSTPRGYGNEQFF. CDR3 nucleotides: TGTGCCACCAGCACCCCGCGAGGTTATGGCAATGAGCAGTTCTTC.

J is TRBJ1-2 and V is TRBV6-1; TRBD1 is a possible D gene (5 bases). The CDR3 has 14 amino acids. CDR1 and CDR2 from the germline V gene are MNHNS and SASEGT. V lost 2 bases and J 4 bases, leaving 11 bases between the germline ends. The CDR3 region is CASSEYARGYGYTF. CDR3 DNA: TGTGCCAGCAGTGAATATGCGAGGGGCTATGGCTACACCTTC.

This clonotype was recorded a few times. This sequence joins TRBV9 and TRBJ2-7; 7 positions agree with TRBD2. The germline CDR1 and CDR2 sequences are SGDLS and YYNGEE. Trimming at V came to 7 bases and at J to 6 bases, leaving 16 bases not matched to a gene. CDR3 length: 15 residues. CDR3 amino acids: CASAVWDDERGEQYF. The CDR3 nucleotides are TGTGCCAGCGCGGTTTGGGACGACGAGCGGGGCGAGCAGTACTTC.

In DNA form, the CDR3 reads TGCGCCAGCAGCTTTGGACAGGGTGGTAGCAATCAGCCCCAGCATTTT. Translated: CASSFGQGGSNQPQHF. The V call is TRBV5-1, the J call TRBJ1-5, with 8 bases matching TRBD1. After removal of 2 bases from V and 0 bases from J, the junction contained 4 bases not matched to a gene. The germline CDR1 and CDR2 sequences are SGHRS and YFSETQ. CDR3 size: 16 residues. Combining the CDR3 with reference TRBV5-1 and TRBJ1-5 gives the whole variable domain KAGVTQTPRYLIKTRGQQVTLSCSPISGHRSVSWYQQTPGQGLQFLFEYFSETQRNKGNFPGRFSGRQFSNSRSEMNVSTLELGDSALYLCASSFGQGGSNQPQHFGDGTRLSIL.